The present T cell receptor beta chain was sequenced within a study of blood T cells in healthy people across ages. Together with a sample-barcoded 5' primer, a J-beta primer mix was included in a second PCR lasting about 7 to 11 cycles. Template switching added a 12-random-nucleotide identifier to every cDNA molecule. TCRdb redid the calling of the 5' RACE reads with MiXCR, one entry per CDR3 protein. Among 1.5 million to 1.8 million distinct CDR3 sequences, around 40% were seen once, and the ten largest hold about 4.1%. Points on this clonotype: Its antigen remains unidentified. A junction boundary mismatches the germline segment, possibly from a read error.

CDR1 and CDR2 from the germline V gene are SGHRS and YFSETQ. This CDR3 comprises 14 residues. The study's findings and limits: Per million T cells, TCR beta diversity dropped roughly linearly as age increased. Aged donors had fewer naive CD4+ cells and lower diversity than long-lived donors. The donors' CMV status was not determined, possibly confounding changes in expanded clonotypes.

The rearrangement uses TRBV5-1 and TRBJ1-1; 8 bases are shared with TRBD1. This receptor was taken from a woman between 18 and 29 years old in good health. The sample was blood. CDR3 residues: CVSSLGDRHTEAFF. CDR3 bases: TGCGTCAGCAGCTTGGGGGACAGGCACACTGAAGCTTTCTTT.